Presented here are 28 T cell receptor beta chains from one specimen sequenced in a study of naive and memory T cell subsets. Their cognate antigens are unknown. Both TRBC1 and TRBC2 were covered by a beta constant-region primer of two equimolar oligonucleotides. The ligated cDNA underwent four PCR rounds using SP2 and nested alpha and beta constant-region primers. Using its own MiXCR run on the UMI-ligation and nested PCR reads, TCRdb lists one record per CDR3 protein. Of about 160,000 distinct CDR3 sequences in the sample, about 20% were seen once. Whole-study findings and limits: Naive repertoires, especially CD8, held a few larger clonotypes, possibly memory cells re-expressing CD45RA.

Specimen: naive CD4+ T cells from blood. The origin of the receptors is a human donor in good health.

The sample holds a few counts of this clonotype. The gene calls are TRBV7-9 and TRBJ2-5; D unclear. CDR1 and CDR2 (germline): SEHNR, FQNEAQ (reference sequence). There are 11 residues in the CDR3. Trimming removed 7 bases from V and 4 bases from J, with 7 bases in between. CDR3 coding DNA: TGTGCCAGCATGGCCGGAGAGACCCAGTACTTC. Amino acid sequence: CASMAGETQYF.

The CDR3 protein is CASSEVGTEAFF. Here the CDR3 DNA reads TGTGCCAGCAGTGAAGTAGGGACTGAAGCTTTCTTT. V usage is TRBV2 and J usage is TRBJ1-1; D is unresolved. CDR3 length: 12 residues. The V gene lost 1 base and the J gene lost 5 bases, with 5 bases spanning the gap. CDR1 is SNHLY and CDR2 is FYNNEI in the germline V gene.

The chain couples TRBV10-2 to TRBJ2-3; the match to TRBD2 covers 11 bases. Germline CDR1 is WSHSY and CDR2 is SAAADI. J was trimmed by 4 bases and V by 6 bases; bases with no gene match: 3. The CDR3 consists of 14 residues. The CDR3 DNA reads as TGCGCCAGCAGACTAGCGGGAGTGGCAGATACGCAGTATTTT. Amino acids: CASRLAGVADTQYF.

V and J are TRBV5-1 and TRBJ2-7; the D gene is possibly TRBD2 (7 bases). Trimming stripped 3 bases from V and 3 bases from J, with 16 bases between. CDR3 length equals 15 residues. The germline CDR1 and CDR2 sequences are SGHRS and YFSETQ. CDR3 loop: CASSSRGGGIYEQYF. CDR3 in DNA: TGCGCCAGCAGCTCGAGGGGGGGCGGCATCTACGAGCAGTACTTC.

This clonotype showed up just a few times. This rearrangement joins TRBV6-1 to TRBJ2-1; D tentatively reads TRBD1 or TRBD2 (5 bases each). The V end was cut by 6 bases, the J end by 12 bases, with 24 bases between. CDR1 is MNHNS, CDR2 SASEGT, per germline. This CDR3 is built from 15 residues. CDR3 residues: CASRRGGQGQIAQFF. For the CDR3, the DNA is TGTGCCAGCAGGAGGGGCGGGCAGGGCCAGATCGCGCAGTTCTTC.

The chain has TRBV6-2 or TRBV6-3 and TRBJ2-7, with 7 bases aligning to TRBD1. Germline V CDR1 and CDR2: MNHEY, SVGEGT. Trimming took 8 bases from V and 3 from J; bases not matched to a gene: 19. The CDR3 covers 17 residues. The CDR3 here is CASVRGQPGNLIYEQYF. For the CDR3, the DNA is TGTGCCAGCGTAAGGGGGCAGCCAGGCAACCTTATCTACGAGCAGTACTTC.

This clonotype was recorded at least ten times. The J gene is TRBJ2-7, the V gene TRBV20-1; TRBD2 aligns across 7 bases. CDR3 length: 15 amino acids. CDR1 DFQATT and CDR2 SNEGSKA come from the germline V gene (reference sequence). Trimming at V came to 4 bases and at J to 0 bases, leaving 9 bases not matched to a gene. Here the CDR3 reads CSANARLAVSYEQYF. CDR3 in DNA: TGCAGTGCTAACGCCCGGCTAGCGGTCTCCTACGAGCAGTACTTC.

The rearrangement uses TRBV28 and TRBJ2-1; TRBD2 agrees at 7 bases. This CDR3 comprises 16 residues. V trimming: 3 bases; J trimming: 7 bases; junction bases outside the gene matches: 12. From germline, CDR1 is MDHEN and CDR2 SYDVKM. This CDR3 reads CASSLTSLIFKNEQFF. In nucleotides, the CDR3 is TGTGCCAGCAGTTTGACTAGCTTAATTTTTAAGAATGAGCAGTTCTTC.

This sequence joins TRBV12-3 or TRBV12-4 and TRBJ1-1; no definite D call. Trimming took off 3 bases at V and 1 base at J, with 6 bases between the two ends. This CDR3 has 13 amino acids. The DNA for the CDR3 is TGTGCCAGCAGTTTGCGGGGGAACACTGAAGCTTTCTTT. This codes for CASSLRGNTEAFF.

This clonotype was seen a few times. The rearrangement joins TRBV28 to TRBJ1-1; D might be TRBD1 (6 bases). Germline loops: CDR1 MDHEN, CDR2 SYDVKM. The germline V and J ends were trimmed by 7 bases and 4 bases, with 19 bases remaining between them. This CDR3 contains 15 residues. The CDR3 coding sequence is TGTGCCAGCACCAACCCACAGGGTTTAGGCACTGAAGCTTTCTTT. Translation gives CASTNPQGLGTEAFF.

The chain recombines TRBV28 with TRBJ2-4; 9 bases map to TRBD1. The junction had 6 bases not matched to a gene; V was cut back by 4 bases and J by 8 bases. In germline, CDR1 is MDHEN, CDR2 SYDVKM. The CDR3 covers 14 residues. In nucleotides, the CDR3 is TGTGCCAGCAGTTCCCGGGACAGGGTATACATTCAGTACTTC. Translated: CASSSRDRVYIQYF.

This rearrangement joins TRBV29-1 to TRBJ2-2; no clear D. The CDR3 is 12 amino acids. Trimming removed 4 bases from V and 0 bases from J, with 3 bases in between. The germline V gene has CDR1 SQVTM and CDR2 ANQGSEA. In nucleotides, the CDR3 is TGCAGCGTTGGGACGAACACCGGGGAGCTGTTTTTT. Its protein is CSVGTNTGELFF.

This clonotype has ten or more counts. CDR3 residues: CASSPLRTEAFF. The CDR3 DNA reads TGTGCCAGCAGCCCGTTACGCACTGAAGCTTTCTTT. The chain links TRBV9 to TRBJ1-1; no clear D. Trimming pared 4 bases from V and 4 bases from J, leaving 8 bases between. Looked up from germline, CDR1 is SGDLS and CDR2 is YYNGEE. This CDR3 is 12 amino acids long.

CDR3 residues: CSVGGRGSSYEQYF. For the CDR3, the DNA is TGCAGCGTTGGGGGGCGCGGGAGCTCCTACGAGCAGTACTTC. The genes are TRBV29-1 and TRBJ2-7; maybe TRBD2 (7 bases). Germline V CDR1 and CDR2: SQVTM, ANQGSEA. Trimming shortened V by 4 bases and J by 0 bases, and 13 bases separated the two germline ends. The CDR3 extends over 14 amino acids.

This clonotype was counted only a few times. The J gene is TRBJ2-3, the V gene TRBV12-3 or TRBV12-4; maybe TRBD2 (5 bases). V dropped 5 bases and J dropped 9 bases, with 18 bases sitting between them. The CDR3 contains 14 residues. In DNA form, the CDR3 reads TGTGCCAGCAGTCCCCGGTCAGAGGGCTTGACGCAGTATTTT. This encodes CASSPRSEGLTQYF.

The chain recombines TRBV4-1 with TRBJ2-7, with D perhaps TRBD1 (7 bases). The CDR3 has 14 amino acids. The V and J ends lost 1 base and 6 bases respectively, with 13 bases between them. CDR1 and CDR2 (germline): MGHRA, YSYEKL. DNA of the CDR3: TGCGCCAGCAGCCAAGTACAGGGGAGGTCCGAGCAGTACTTC. Translating gives CASSQVQGRSEQYF.

The chain has TRBV20-1 and TRBJ2-1; unclear D gene. This CDR3 region has 13 residues. Germline values: CDR1 DFQATT, CDR2 SNEGSKA (reference sequence). V was trimmed by 3 bases and J by 0 bases, leaving 6 bases between them. The CDR3 spells CSASRNSYNEQFF. DNA for the CDR3: TGCAGTGCTAGCCGGAACTCCTACAATGAGCAGTTCTTC.

This chain joins TRBV18 and TRBJ1-1; no definite D call. The V gene's germline CDR1 is KGHSH and CDR2 LQKENI. The V end lost 4 bases, the J end lost 0 bases, and 9 bases lay between the germline ends. The CDR3 length is 14 residues. The CDR3 here is CASSLSRMNTEAFF. CDR3 coding DNA: TGTGCCAGCTCACTTTCTAGGATGAACACTGAAGCTTTCTTT.

This clonotype occurred a few times. This chain uses TRBV28 with TRBJ1-5, with 7 bases that match TRBD1. This CDR3 comprises 15 residues. CDR1 is MDHEN and CDR2 is SYDVKM in the germline V gene. V dropped 8 bases and J dropped 2; count of bases not matched to a gene: 9. The CDR3 DNA is TGTGCCAGCGGGAGACAGGGATCGCGCAATCAGCCCCAGCATTTT. Translated, it gives CASGRQGSRNQPQHF.

The chain carries TRBV12-3 or TRBV12-4 and TRBJ2-4; D gene ambiguous. Trimming removed 5 bases at V and 0 bases at J, with 14 bases between. The CDR3 loop spans 16 amino acids. CDR3 sequence: CASSALSPLAKNIQYF. For the CDR3, the DNA is TGTGCCAGCAGTGCCCTTAGCCCTTTAGCCAAAAACATTCAGTACTTC.

The chain joins TRBV29-1 to TRBJ2-1; no definite D call. V was trimmed by 6 bases and J by 2 bases, leaving 8 bases between them. The CDR3 runs 12 residues. CDR1 and CDR2 from the germline V gene are SQVTM and ANQGSEA. The CDR3 loop is CSVGVTYNEQFF. CDR3 DNA: TGCAGCGTCGGAGTCACCTACAATGAGCAGTTCTTC.

The rearrangement joins TRBV5-1 to TRBJ1-6; 9 bases match TRBD1. V gave up 6 bases and J gave up 6 bases; unmatched junction bases: 7. This CDR3 has 15 residues. Looked up from germline, CDR1 is SGHRS and CDR2 is YFSETQ. CDR3 in DNA: TGCGCCAGCACGGAACAGGGGGCATTTAATTCACCCCTCCACTTT. This gives the protein CASTEQGAFNSPLHF. Full variable domain (rest looked up from reference TRBV5-1 and TRBJ1-6): KAGVTQTPRYLIKTRGQQVTLSCSPISGHRSVSWYQQTPGQGLQFLFEYFSETQRNKGNFPGRFSGRQFSNSRSEMNVSTLELGDSALYLCASTEQGAFNSPLHFGNGTRLTVT.

This clonotype was recorded only once. The rearrangement uses TRBV6-1 and TRBJ2-7, with 7 bases that match TRBD2. CDR3 size: 13 residues. V dropped 6 bases and J dropped 5; count of bases not matched to a gene: 7. From germline, CDR1 is MNHNS and CDR2 SASEGT. CDR3 protein: CASSLGGWNEQYF. The CDR3 DNA is TGTGCCAGCAGCCTGGGGGGGTGGAACGAGCAGTACTTC.

This clonotype was found a few times. The germline gene is not matched at one end of the junction; a read error may be the cause. The chain recombines TRBV28 with TRBJ2-5; D is tentatively TRBD1 or TRBD2 (6 bases each). The CDR3 extends over 13 amino acids. CDR1 and CDR2 (germline): MDHEN, SYDVKM. The CDR3 sequence: CASTLRGRETQYF. CDR3 bases: TGTGCCAGCACTTTACGGGGGCGGGAGACCCAGTACTTC.

J is TRBJ2-6 and V is TRBV5-4; D is undetermined. The CDR3 is 17 amino acids. V dropped 0 bases and J dropped 0 bases, with 10 bases sitting between them. Germline CDR1 SGHNT, CDR2 YYREEE (reference sequence). The CDR3 loop is CASSLAAVSSGANVLTF. The CDR3 region has the DNA TGTGCCAGCAGCTTGGCGGCAGTCAGCTCTGGGGCCAACGTCCTGACTTTC.

This clonotype was picked up many times. The chain couples TRBV28 to TRBJ2-1, with D possibly being TRBD2 (5 bases). The CDR3 loop spans 12 amino acids. Trimming left V 10 bases short and J 2 bases short, with 9 bases between. Germline V CDR1 and CDR2: MDHEN, SYDVKM. This CDR3 reads CATSGAYNEQFF. The CDR3 nucleotides are TGTGCCACCAGCGGAGCCTACAATGAGCAGTTCTTC.

This clonotype was detected a few times. V and J are TRBV27 and TRBJ2-7, with TRBD1 as a possible D gene (6 bases). Germline CDR1 and CDR2: MNHEY and SMNVEV (reference sequence). The CDR3 is made up of 14 amino acids. Trimming took off 2 bases at V and 6 bases at J, with 14 bases between the two ends. The CDR3 here is CASSLQGTKGEQYF. CDR3 DNA: TGTGCCAGCAGTTTACAGGGGACAAAGGGCGAGCAGTACTTC.

V gene TRBV25-1 combines with J gene TRBJ1-1; D perhaps matches TRBD1 (6 bases). Germline CDR1 reads MGHDK; CDR2 reads SYGVNS. Trimming pared 3 bases from V and 0 bases from J, leaving 17 bases between. The CDR3 extends over 17 amino acids. CDR3 bases: TGTGCCAGCAGTGATTTCACAGGGTCGGGGTTGAACACTGAAGCTTTCTTT. It encodes CASSDFTGSGLNTEAFF.